Listed below are T cell receptor beta chains from one sample, sequenced in a study of T cells in Graves' hyperthyroidism and ophthalmopathy. One entry per CDR3 protein results from TCRdb running MiXCR on the multiplex PCR reads. The data show fewer than 450,000 distinct CDR3 sequences, roughly 15% seen once. Sequenced input: blood. These receptors all stem from a woman in her 30s with Graves' hyperthyroidism that later progressed to Graves' ophthalmopathy. The CDR3 runs from the conserved cysteine through the conserved F or W. A D gene is named only where the DNA matches it firmly. A clone size is listed for some rows: how often the clone was seen (once, few, many), or a class if it is expanded.

>TRBD1|TRBJ2-7|many|TRBV29-1
CSVEDISGTGFLEQYF
TGCAGCGTTGAAGATATAAGTGGGACAGGGTTTTTAGAGCAGTACTTC
>-|TRBJ1-1|many|TRBV10-3
CAISEGGVNTEAFF
TGTGCCATCAGTGAGGGGGGTGTGAACACTGAAGCTTTCTTT
>-|TRBJ2-2|many|TRBV20-1
CSARDLVRGELFF
TGCAGTGCTAGAGATCTTGTAAGGGGGGAGCTGTTTTTT
>-|TRBJ1-5|many|TRBV30
CAWSVYSNQPQHF
TGTGCCTGGAGTGTGTACAGCAATCAGCCCCAGCATTTT
>-|TRBJ2-2|many|TRBV11-2
CASSLEGSLNTGELFF
TGTGCCAGCAGCTTAGAGGGTAGCTTGAACACCGGGGAGCTGTTTTTT
>TRBD1|TRBJ2-7|many|TRBV19
CASSPGWGQGPEQYF
TGTGCCAGTAGTCCAGGTTGGGGACAGGGCCCCGAGCAGTACTTC
>-|TRBJ2-7|-|TRBV29-1
CSVDTGVGLEQYF
TGCAGCGTTGATACCGGGGTAGGACTCGAGCAGTACTTC
>-|TRBJ1-6|many|TRBV20-1
CSATRTRSEGTLHF
TGCAGTGCTACCCGGACCAGGTCCGAGGGGACCCTCCACTTT
>TRBD2|TRBJ2-3|many|TRBV4-2
CASSQGLTLAGGVDTQYF
TGTGCCAGCAGCCAAGGTCTAACTCTAGCGGGAGGCGTGGATACGCAGTATTTT
>TRBD1|TRBJ1-6|many|TRBV20-1
CSASLGQEFNSPLHF
TGCAGTGCTAGTCTCGGACAGGAGTTTAATTCACCCCTCCACTTT
>-|TRBJ2-7|few|TRBV12-3/TRBV12-4
CASSSSGLSYEQYF
TGTGCCAGCAGTTCCTCCGGTTTATCCTACGAGCAGTACTTC
>TRBD2|TRBJ2-3|many|TRBV2
CASSDGGGANTDTQYF
TGTGCCAGCAGTGATGGCGGGGGGGCTAACACAGATACGCAGTATTTT
>-|TRBJ2-2|few|TRBV2
CASSRMGELFF
TGTGCCAGCAGCCGGATGGGGGAGCTGTTTTTT
>-|TRBJ2-1|many|TRBV20-1
CSARAGATYNEQFF
TGCAGTGCTAGAGCCGGAGCCACCTACAATGAGCAGTTCTTC
>TRBD1|TRBJ2-4|many|TRBV15
CATSSLRGQGENIQYF
TGTGCCACCAGCAGCCTGCGGGGACAGGGCGAAAACATTCAGTACTTC
>TRBD2|TRBJ2-1|-|TRBV5-4
CASSLRTSGISEQFF
TGTGCCAGCAGCTTACGCACTAGCGGGATCTCCGAGCAGTTCTTC
>TRBD1|TRBJ2-3|many|TRBV6-4
CASSGTGGTDTQYF
TGTGCCAGCAGCGGGACAGGGGGCACAGATACGCAGTATTTT
>-|TRBJ2-4|few|TRBV19
CASSMRRGRGPEDIQYF
TGTGCCAGTAGCATGAGGAGAGGGCGGGGTCCCGAGGACATTCAGTACTTC
>TRBD1|TRBJ2-7|-|TRBV20-1
CSARGFDRAYEQYF
TGCAGTGCTAGAGGGTTCGACAGGGCCTACGAGCAGTACTTC
>TRBD1|TRBJ1-5|-|TRBV18
CASSPKIAYRGLDQPQHF
TGTGCCAGCTCACCAAAGATCGCCTACAGGGGGTTGGATCAGCCCCAGCATTTT
>TRBD1|TRBJ2-1|-|TRBV3-1
CASRSGTEGNEQFF
TGTGCCAGTCGGTCCGGGACAGAGGGCAATGAGCAGTTCTTC
>-|TRBJ1-2|many|TRBV27
CASSLTQGWDYGYTF
TGTGCCAGCAGTCTAACCCAGGGATGGGACTATGGCTACACCTTC
>-|TRBJ1-2|-|TRBV20-1
CSASPFSMATAEGYTF
TGCAGTGCTAGCCCCTTTTCGATGGCCACGGCCGAGGGCTACACCTTC
>-|TRBJ2-5|-|TRBV6-1
CASQRWFKTQETQYF
TGTGCCAGTCAACGGTGGTTCAAAACCCAAGAGACCCAGTACTTC
>-|TRBJ2-3|-|TRBV7-9
CASSLVVSDTQYF
TGTGCCAGCAGCTTAGTTGTTTCAGATACGCAGTATTTT
>TRBD2|TRBJ2-5|many|TRBV14
CASSQGGRGNRETQYF
TGTGCCAGCAGCCAAGGAGGGCGGGGGAACCGGGAGACCCAGTACTTC
>-|TRBJ2-1|-|TRBV19
CASSSTLAEQFF
TGTGCCAGTAGTTCTACATTAGCTGAGCAGTTCTTC
>-|TRBJ2-2|-|TRBV13
CASSFLGRLTGELFF
TGTGCCAGCAGCTTTCTAGGGAGGTTAACCGGGGAGCTGTTTTTT
>TRBD2|TRBJ2-1|many|TRBV12-3/TRBV12-4
CASSDPAAGGPDNEQFF
TGTGCCAGCAGTGATCCCGCGGCGGGGGGCCCTGACAATGAGCAGTTCTTC
>-|TRBJ2-5|many|TRBV5-6
CASSNLVAEYQETQYF
TGTGCCAGCAGCAATTTGGTGGCTGAGTACCAAGAGACCCAGTACTTC
>-|TRBJ1-5|-|TRBV18
CASSPQDSPNQPQHF
TGTGCCAGCTCACCACAGGACAGTCCCAATCAGCCCCAGCATTTT
>-|TRBJ1-6|-|TRBV5-1
CASSLQGPYNSPLHF
TGCGCCAGCAGCTTACAGGGTCCCTATAATTCACCCCTCCACTTT
>TRBD1|TRBJ2-1|few|TRBV7-9
CASSLAGQGNEQFF
TGTGCCAGCAGCTTGGCGGGACAGGGTAATGAGCAGTTCTTC
>TRBD2|TRBJ2-2|-|TRBV4-1
CASRILAGDRTGELFF
TGCGCCAGCAGAATACTAGCGGGAGATCGCACCGGGGAGCTGTTTTTT
>TRBD2|TRBJ2-7|many|TRBV2
CASKAGTSYSYEQYF
TGTGCCAGCAAGGCCGGGACTAGCTACTCCTACGAGCAGTACTTC
>-|TRBJ1-1|few|TRBV13
CASSLDWSENTEAFF
TGTGCCAGCAGCTTAGATTGGTCAGAAAACACTGAAGCTTTCTTT
>-|TRBJ2-3|few|TRBV5-1
CASSGSVVRTSTDTQYF
TGCGCCAGCAGCGGATCGGTCGTTCGAACTAGCACAGATACGCAGTATTTT
>TRBD1|TRBJ2-1|many|TRBV30
CASDRGAYNEQFF
TGTGCCTCGGACAGGGGGGCCTACAATGAGCAGTTCTTC
>TRBD1|TRBJ2-7|few|TRBV3-1
CASSQTGSGKWEQYF
TGTGCCAGCAGCCAGACAGGGAGTGGGAAGTGGGAGCAGTACTTC
>-|TRBJ2-7|many|TRBV6-1
CASSPNLVEQYF
TGTGCCAGCTCCCCAAACCTGGTTGAGCAGTACTTC
>-|TRBJ2-7|many|TRBV28
CASTDSINSYEQYF
TGTGCCAGCACTGACAGCATCAACTCCTACGAGCAGTACTTC
>-|TRBJ2-1|-|TRBV11-2
CASSSRQFSYNEQFF
TGTGCCAGCAGCTCAAGACAGTTCTCCTACAATGAGCAGTTCTTC
>-|TRBJ1-5|many|TRBV27
CASSRGINQPQHF
TGTGCCAGCAGTCGTGGAATTAACCAGCCCCAGCATTTT
>-|TRBJ1-2|few|TRBV4-1
CASSQDRGYDYGYTF
TGCGCCAGCAGCCAAGATAGGGGTTACGACTATGGCTACACCTTC
>TRBD2|TRBJ2-7|few|TRBV27
CASSLVQVTGGGEQYF
TGTGCCAGCAGTTTAGTCCAGGTCACGGGCGGGGGCGAGCAGTACTTC
>TRBD1|TRBJ2-1|few|TRBV7-9
CASSQNEGQGILYYNEQFF
TGTGCCAGCAGCCAAAATGAGGGACAGGGAATCTTGTACTACAATGAGCAGTTCTTC
>-|TRBJ1-1|-|TRBV6-1
CASRFFGDINTEAFF
TGTGCCAGCAGATTTTTTGGGGATATAAACACTGAAGCTTTCTTT
>-|TRBJ1-5|many|TRBV15
CATAYSNNQPQHF
TGTGCCACCGCTTACAGCAACAATCAGCCCCAGCATTTT
>-|TRBJ2-1|-|TRBV3-1
CASSHWDGDNEQFF
TGTGCCAGCAGCCACTGGGACGGGGACAATGAGCAGTTCTTC
>-|TRBJ2-2|-|TRBV4-1
CASSQVSQPGELFF
TGCGCCAGCAGCCAAGTGAGTCAGCCCGGGGAGCTGTTTTTT